These T cell receptor beta chains were read from a single sample in a study of blood T cell repertoires in COVID-19. The assay was immunoSEQ multiplex PCR, and TCRdb's table has in-frame clones only and misses some. The repertoire consists of 200,000 to 300,000 clones, with approximately 90% occurring once and the leading ten covering 3% to 4%. The sequencing sample was made of peripheral blood. Every receptor here comes from a woman aged 40 to 50 with acute or convalescent COVID-19. Each CDR3 is given with its conserved first and last residue. D genes are given only for firm matches. Clone size, where shown, is once, few, many, or a class for clones that have expanded.

NA	NA	TRBJ1-3	TRBV30	TGTGCCTGGAGTATAGGGGCTGGAAACACCATATATTTT	CAWSIGAGNTIYF
NA	NA	TRBJ1-5	TRBV29-1	TGCAGCGTTGGAGTTAGCGGTGTAGGGCCCCAGCATTTT	CSVGVSGVGPQHF
NA	NA	TRBJ1-3	TRBV3-1/TRBV3-2	TGTGCCAGCAGCCCACGGGGGGTACTCTCTGGAAACACCATATATTTT	CASSPRGVLSGNTIYF
NA	TRBD1	TRBJ1-2	TRBV2	TGTGCCAATCAGACAGGGCCAGGGGGGGGCTACACCTTC	CANQTGPGGGYTF
NA	NA	TRBJ1-6	TRBV7-8	TGTGCCAGCAGCGCAACGGACAGTGATCCACCCCTCCACTTT	CASSATDSDPPLHF
NA	NA	TRBJ2-2	TRBV19	TGTGCCAGTACCCTAGTCGTCCAACCCGGGGAGCTGTTTTTT	CASTLVVQPGELFF
NA	NA	TRBJ1-4	TRBV2	TGTGCCAGCAGTGTGGGGGGTACTGAAAAACTGTTTTTT	CASSVGGTEKLFF
once	TRBD1	TRBJ1-4	TRBV5-1	TGCGCCAGCACCGGGACAGATAATGAAAAACTGTTTTTT	CASTGTDNEKLFF
NA	NA	TRBJ2-1	TRBV13	TGTGCCAGCAGCTTAACCGGGGGACTCGACAATGAGCAGTTCTTC	CASSLTGGLDNEQFF
few	NA	TRBJ1-3	TRBV2	TGTGCCAGCAGTGTACACCCCGGGACACACTCTGGAAACACCATATATTTT	CASSVHPGTHSGNTIYF
NA	TRBD1	TRBJ1-5	TRBV4-1	TGCGCCAGCAGCCCCCGGAGACAGGGGGTCCATCAGCCCCAGCATTTT	CASSPRRQGVHQPQHF
NA	TRBD1	TRBJ1-6	TRBV5-1	TGCGCCAGCAGCCCCGGGACAGGGAATTCACCCCTCCACTTT	CASSPGTGNSPLHF
NA	TRBD2	TRBJ2-1	TRBV3-1/TRBV3-2	TGTGCCAGCAGCCAAGCCAGCGGGGGGGCCTATGAGCAGTTCTTC	CASSQASGGAYEQFF
NA	NA	TRBJ2-1	TRBV7-9	TGTGCCAGCAGCTCAACGGGGGTAAGCTCCTACAATGAGCAGTTCTTC	CASSSTGVSSYNEQFF
NA	NA	TRBJ1-1	TRBV5-8	TGTGCCAGCAGCTTTACACAGAACACTGAAGCTTTCTTT	CASSFTQNTEAFF
NA	NA	TRBJ1-2	TRBV27	TGTGCCAGCAGTTTACGGTATAACTATGGCTACACCTTC	CASSLRYNYGYTF
NA	TRBD1	TRBJ1-2	TRBV6-1	TGTGCCAGCAGTGAGACAGGGTCCGACTATGGCTACACCTTC	CASSETGSDYGYTF
few	NA	TRBJ2-2	TRBV6-4	TGTGCCAGCAGTGCTGTAGCGGTTGGCACCGGGGAGCTGTTTTTT	CASSAVAVGTGELFF
NA	NA	TRBJ1-3	TRBV5-1	TGCGCCAGCAGCCCGGACATAAGCTCTGGAAACACCATATATTTT	CASSPDISSGNTIYF
NA	NA	TRBJ1-2	TRBV2	TGTGCCAGTATGGCCTTGATTTTTAACTATGGCTACACCTTC	CASMALIFNYGYTF
NA	TRBD1	TRBJ1-5	TRBV7-2	TGTGCCAGCAGCGCAGACAGGGTCGGTCAGCCCCAGCATTTT	CASSADRVGQPQHF
NA	NA	TRBJ1-2	TRBV5-4	TGTGCCAGCAGCTTGCTGGGGGCAACGGATGGCTACACCTTC	CASSLLGATDGYTF
NA	NA	TRBJ2-6	TRBV13	TGTGCCAGCAGCTCACGCAGCGCCTATGAAGCTGGGGCCAACGTCCTGACTTTC	CASSSRSAYEAGANVLTF
NA	TRBD1	TRBJ1-1	TRBV19	TGTGCCAGTAAGGGGGGACAGGGGGCGCGGAGCACTGAAGCTTTCTTT	CASKGGQGARSTEAFF
NA	NA	TRBJ1-1	TRBV7-2	TGTGCCAGCAGCTTAGCGAAACTGTCGAACACTGAAGCTTTCTTT	CASSLAKLSNTEAFF
NA	NA	TRBJ1-1	TRBV4-1	TGCGCCAGCAGCCAAGAGAGGGCCTTGAACACTGAAGCTTTCTTT	CASSQERALNTEAFF
NA	NA	TRBJ2-5	TRBV5-4	TGTGCCAGCAGCTCCGGAGGGACAGATAAAGAGACCCAGTACTTC	CASSSGGTDKETQYF
NA	TRBD2	TRBJ2-5	TRBV27	TGTGCCAGCAGCTCCCGACTAGCGGGGGACCAAGAGACCCAGTACTTC	CASSSRLAGDQETQYF
NA	TRBD1	TRBJ1-6	TRBV10-3	TGTGCCATCACGGCGACAGGGATCAATTCACCCCTCCACTTT	CAITATGINSPLHF
NA	TRBD1	TRBJ2-5	TRBV15	TGTGCCACCTCGACAGGGGCGATATTGGAGACCCAGTACTTC	CATSTGAILETQYF
once	TRBD1	TRBJ1-5	TRBV2	TGTGCCAGCAGGCCCGACAGGGGCGGTCAGCCCCAGCATTTT	CASRPDRGGQPQHF
NA	NA	TRBJ1-1	TRBV29-1	TGCAGCGTTGTTGTCCTCGATCGGGCTGAAGCTTTCTTT	CSVVVLDRAEAFF
NA	TRBD1	TRBJ2-4	TRBV12-3/TRBV12-4	TGTGCCAGCAGTTTCGCGACAGGGTCGATTCAGTACTTC	CASSFATGSIQYF
NA	TRBD1	TRBJ2-1	TRBV12-3/TRBV12-4	TGTGCCAGCAGTTTCGGACAGGGAAATGAGCAGTTCTTC	CASSFGQGNEQFF
NA	TRBD1	TRBJ1-1	TRBV9	TGTGCCAGCAGCGCCGGGACAGGGCATCGTAATGCTTTCTTT	CASSAGTGHRNAFF
NA	TRBD1	TRBJ2-1	TRBV9	TGTGCCAGCAGCGTAAGGCAGGGGGCTAACAATGAGCAGTTCTTC	CASSVRQGANNEQFF
NA	TRBD1	TRBJ1-2	TRBV29-1	TGCAGCGTTGCGGACAGGGGTTGGGGCTACACCTTC	CSVADRGWGYTF
NA	TRBD1	TRBJ2-5	TRBV30	TGTGCCTGGACCCGAGGGGGCGCGGGTGATAAGACCCAGTACTTC	CAWTRGGAGDKTQYF
NA	NA	TRBJ1-3	TRBV21-1	TGTGCCAGCAGCAAAGAAAAACAGGGCTCAGCTGGAAACACCATATATTTT	CASSKEKQGSAGNTIYF
NA	NA	TRBJ1-4	TRBV3-1/TRBV3-2	TGTGCCAGCAGCCCTGGGGGGGGGATCCCCAATGAAAAACTGTTTTTT	CASSPGGGIPNEKLFF
NA	TRBD1	TRBJ1-1	TRBV5-1	TGCGCCAGCAGCCTCGGACAGGGAGGGTTATACACTGAAGCTTTCTTT	CASSLGQGGLYTEAFF
NA	NA	TRBJ1-5	TRBV7-9	TGTGCCAGCAGCTTGGGGGGTAGAGGCAATCAGCCCCAGCATTTT	CASSLGGRGNQPQHF